This passage covers 17 T cell receptor beta chains from one sample sequenced in a study of post-analysis software for immune sequencing data. For these TCRs, the target antigens are not known. Sequencing libraries made from TCR beta cDNA carried unique molecular identifiers. TCRdb reanalysed the PCR reads using MiXCR and keeps one entry per CDR3 protein. The sample has approximately 730,000 distinct CDR3 sequences, about 43% seen once; the top ten hold 4.9%. Study observations and caveats: Higher frequency in patients than in controls was seen for several TRBV segments, with TRBV5-6, TRBV5-1 and TRBV20-1 among them.

Specimen: blood. The receptors come from a girl between 5 and 17 years old with multiple sclerosis.

The chain is built from TRBV7-8 and TRBJ1-6; D may be TRBD1 (6 bases). V was trimmed by 4 bases and J by 2 bases, leaving 9 bases between them. Germline lookup yields CDR1 SGHVS and CDR2 FQNEAQ. This CDR3 is 15 amino acids long. CDR3 in DNA: TGTGCCAGCAGCTCAGGACAGACCTATAATTCACCCCTCCACTTT. Protein: CASSSGQTYNSPLHF.

CDR3 sequence reads: CASSLVSLKDSMNTEAFF. Written as DNA, the CDR3 is TGTGCCAGCAGCTTAGTCTCCCTTAAAGACAGCATGAACACTGAAGCTTTCTTT. The chain couples TRBV7-9 to TRBJ1-1; the D gene is possibly TRBD1 (5 bases). In germline, CDR1 is SEHNR, CDR2 FQNEAQ (reference sequence). The CDR3 extends over 18 amino acids. Trimming removed 1 base at V and 0 bases at J, with 18 bases between.

The V gene is TRBV3-1, the J gene TRBJ1-5; D not resolved. CDR1 and CDR2 (germline): LGHDT, YNNKEL (reference sequence). Trimming shortened V by 0 bases and J by 7 bases, and 7 bases separated the two germline ends. The CDR3 spans 13 residues. The CDR3 DNA follows: TGTGCCAGCAGCCAAGACGTCGGGCAGCCCCAGCATTTT. Amino acids: CASSQDVGQPQHF.

The chain links TRBV4-2 to TRBJ1-2; D gene ambiguous. The CDR3 spans 14 residues. CDR1 and CDR2 (germline): LGHNA, YNFKEQ. V lost 3 bases and J 7 bases, leaving 15 bases between the germline ends. The CDR3: CASSQDAPTRGYTF. CDR3 bases: TGTGCCAGCAGCCAGGACGCGCCCACTCGTGGCTACACCTTC.

Details on this clonotype: The junction and the germline gene differ at one end; a read error may be behind it. The gene calls are TRBV4-3 and TRBJ2-1, with TRBD2 identical over 7 bases. The CDR3 is 17 amino acids. Germline assignment: CDR1 LGHNA and CDR2 YSLEER. The CDR3 DNA is TGCGCCAGTAGCCAAGATCGTGGCGGGAGCTCCTACAATGAGCAGTTCTTC. Residues: CASSQDRGGSSYNEQFF.

This clonotype was seen a handful of times. The genes are TRBV6-2 or TRBV6-3 and TRBJ1-5; no firm D call. V dropped 4 bases and J dropped 0 bases, with 13 bases sitting between them. The germline CDR1 and CDR2 sequences are MNHEY and SVGEGT. The CDR3 has 16 amino acids. CDR3 loop: CASSSRGFHSNQPQHF. The CDR3 DNA reads TGTGCCAGCAGTTCACGAGGCTTCCATAGCAATCAGCCCCAGCATTTT.

The chain is built from TRBV20-1 and TRBJ2-3, with no clear D. Germline assignment: CDR1 DFQATT and CDR2 SNEGSKA (reference sequence). Trimming stripped 3 bases from V and 5 bases from J, with 18 bases between. CDR3 length: 15 residues. As DNA, the CDR3 is TGCAGTGCTAGCCCCGGGCACGGCTCTCGAGATACGCAGTATTTT. Protein: CSASPGHGSRDTQYF.

This clonotype was counted a single time. The chain employs TRBV4-2 and TRBJ2-1; 8 bases map to TRBD2. The J segment lost 7 bases and the V segment lost 4 bases, leaving 9 bases of the junction unmatched. This CDR3 spans 15 amino acids. In germline, CDR1 is LGHNA, CDR2 YNFKEQ. The CDR3 here is CASSRIAGQGNEQFF. CDR3 DNA sequence: TGTGCCAGCAGCCGAATAGCGGGGCAAGGGAATGAGCAGTTCTTC.

V is TRBV28 and J is TRBJ2-7; no definite D call. The end of the DNA is better explained by TRBJ2-5, so the J call may be wrong. Germline V CDR1 and CDR2: MDHEN, SYDVKM. This CDR3 is 14 amino acids long. The DNA of the CDR3 is TGTGCCAGCAGAGACGCCTTGTCCCAAGAGACCCAGTACTTC. This gives the protein CASRDALSQETQYF.

The gene calls are TRBV12-3 or TRBV12-4 and TRBJ2-1, with D unclear. V was cut by 2 bases and J by 5 bases, with 10 bases left in between. This CDR3 has 14 amino acids. For the CDR3, the DNA is TGTGCCAGCAGTTTATTCGACGGGCACAATGAGCAGTTCTTC. Protein: CASSLFDGHNEQFF.

The table lists this clonotype with a few counts. This chain links TRBV4-2 with TRBJ2-1; tentatively, D is TRBD1 (6 bases). This CDR3 is 14 amino acids long. Per the germline V gene, CDR1 is LGHNA and CDR2 is YNFKEQ. Trimming stripped 7 bases from V and 6 bases from J, with 16 bases between. DNA for the CDR3: TGTGCCAGCAAATCAACCAGGGGCGGCAATGAGCAGTTCTTC. Its protein is CASKSTRGGNEQFF.

The chain employs TRBV20-1 and TRBJ2-1; 12 bases are a match to TRBD2. After removal of 6 bases from V and 9 bases from J, the junction contained 6 bases not matched to a gene. The germline gives CDR1 DFQATT, CDR2 SNEGSKA (reference sequence). The CDR3 length is 13 residues. Written as DNA, the CDR3 is TGCAGTGCCATGACTAGCGGGAGTTTTGAGCAGTTCTTC. Translating it yields CSAMTSGSFEQFF.

The chain combines TRBV5-1 with TRBJ2-1; 11 bases match TRBD1. This CDR3 region has 15 residues. The trim removed 4 bases at V and 9 bases at J, leaving 9 bases unmatched. Germline CDR1 and CDR2: SGHRS and YFSETQ. CDR3 coding DNA: TGCGCCAGCAGCAACGGACAGGGGGCTGGGGGTGAGCAGTTCTTC. This encodes CASSNGQGAGGEQFF.

This clonotype was seen only once. The chain links TRBV7-2 to TRBJ2-3; D is ambiguous. Germline CDR1 SGHTA, CDR2 FQGNSA. This CDR3 spans 16 amino acids. Trimming removed 1 base from V and 1 base from J, with 12 bases in between. The CDR3 DNA sequence: TGTGCCAGCAGCTTAGTAGGCACCTGGGGCACAGATACGCAGTATTTT. It yields the protein CASSLVGTWGTDTQYF.

J is TRBJ2-5 and V is TRBV7-2; no clear D gene. Judging by the DNA end, TRBJ2-7 fits better; the J call may be wrong. Germline CDR1 is SGHTA and CDR2 is FQGNSA. The CDR3 extends over 13 amino acids. The CDR3 nucleotides are TGTGCCAGCAACGAGGACCGACGCTACGAGCAGTACTTC. Encoded protein: CASNEDRRYEQYF.

This clonotype appeared a few times. J is TRBJ2-7 and V is TRBV7-2; D remains unclear. V was clipped by 3 bases and J by 1 base, with 7 bases between them. Per the germline V gene, CDR1 is SGHTA and CDR2 is FQGNSA. This CDR3 region has 13 residues. This CDR3 reads CASSLRRSYEQYF. CDR3 sequence (DNA): TGTGCCAGCAGCTTGCGACGGTCCTACGAGCAGTACTTC.

The chain joins TRBV6-5 to TRBJ2-2; 10 positions agree with TRBD1. From germline, CDR1 is MNHEY and CDR2 SVGAGI. The J segment lost 3 bases and the V segment lost 5 bases, leaving 3 bases of the junction unmatched. The CDR3 sequence is 15 residues long. CDR3 bases: TGTGCCAGCAGTCTGACAGGGGGCTACACCGGGGAGCTGTTTTTT. The encoded protein is CASSLTGGYTGELFF.